Below, 7 T cell receptor beta chains from the same sample are listed, as sequenced in a study of blood T cell repertoires in COVID-19 (dated by TCRdb to the early 2020s). To prepare the library, the immunoSEQ multiplex PCR assay was applied. TCRdb holds this immuneACCESS table with in-frame rearrangements only. Some clones are missing; in checked studies, unresolved V genes explain under half, and the rest has no known cause. The sample includes 200,000 or so clones, with 75% to 85% observed a single time. Approximately 2.3% of the sample belongs to the ten largest clones. Sequenced sample: peripheral blood. These receptors originate from a man aged 40-55 years who had recovered from COVID-19.

This clone was detected once. This chain links TRBV4-1 with TRBJ2-1, with 7 bases aligning to TRBD2. The CDR3 loop spans 16 amino acids. The trim removed 4 bases at V and 5 bases at J, leaving 11 bases unmatched. The germline gives CDR1 MGHRA, CDR2 YSYEKL. The CDR3: CASSPGGWEGNNEQFF. CDR3 DNA: TGCGCCAGCAGCCCTGGGGGGTGGGAGGGAAACAATGAGCAGTTCTTC.

The chain has TRBV5-6 and TRBJ1-4, with D possibly being TRBD1 (6 bases). This CDR3 contains 16 residues. V was shortened by 6 bases and J by 0 bases, with 15 bases between the two germline ends. Germline V gene lookup returns CDR1 SGHDT and CDR2 YYEEEE. The CDR3 region has the DNA TGTGCCAGCAATCAAATGGGGGCTGCAACTAATGAAAAACTGTTTTTT. Translating gives CASNQMGAATNEKLFF.

The table lists this clone with a count of one. CDR3 nucleotide sequence: TGTGCCAGCAGCTTACAAGCAGGGCAAGAGACCCAGTACTTC. Its protein is CASSLQAGQETQYF. The chain links TRBV11-2 to TRBJ2-5; perhaps TRBD1 as D (5 bases). Trimming pared 2 bases from V and 2 bases from J, leaving 9 bases between. CDR3 length equals 14 residues. Germline CDR1 and CDR2: SGHAT and FQNNGV. The full variable domain, completed using reference TRBV11-2 and TRBJ2-5, is EAGVAQSPRYKIIEKRQSVAFWCNPISGHATLYWYQQILGQGPKLLIQFQNNGVVDDSQLPKDRFSAERLKGVDSTLKIQPAKLEDSAVYLCASSLQAGQETQYFGPGTRLLVL.

The V gene is TRBV6-5, the J gene TRBJ1-6; D might be TRBD1 (5 bases). This CDR3 region has 15 residues. In germline, CDR1 is MNHEY, CDR2 SVGAGI. Deletions cut 6 bases from V and 5 bases from J, with 14 bases between. The CDR3 sequence is CASSPQVLDNSPLHF. The CDR3 DNA reads TGTGCCAGCAGCCCACAGGTCCTCGATAATTCACCCCTCCACTTT.

Worth noting for this clone: Mismatch with germline at one junction end may stem from a read error. The J gene is TRBJ2-5, the V gene TRBV7-7, with 9 bases matching TRBD2. Germline assignment: CDR1 SSHAT and CDR2 FNYEAQ (reference sequence). This CDR3 is 14 amino acids long. CDR3 DNA: TGTGCTAGCAGCCGTAGCGGGAGCGGGGAGACCCAGTACTTC. Its protein product is CASSRSGSGETQYF.

This chain uses TRBV9 with TRBJ1-1, with 7 bases that match TRBD1. The CDR3 is 14 residues long. The V gene end was trimmed by 1 base and the J gene end by 1 base; junction bases not matched to a gene: 1. The V gene's germline CDR1 is SGDLS and CDR2 YYNGEE. This CDR3 is CASSVTGANTEAFF. The CDR3 nucleotides are TGTGCCAGCAGCGTAACAGGGGCGAACACTGAAGCTTTCTTT.

This clone was observed once. The genes are TRBV29-1 and TRBJ2-1, with TRBD1 identical over 11 bases. Germline V CDR1 and CDR2: SQVTM, ANQGSEA. Trimming at V came to 8 bases and at J to 9 bases, leaving 12 bases not matched to a gene. The CDR3 runs 14 residues. CDR3 loop: CSSTGDRGYGEQFF. The CDR3 bases are TGCAGCTCAACAGGGGACAGGGGGTACGGTGAGCAGTTCTTC.